A selection of T cell receptor beta chains follows, all from one sample in a study of vaccination and CD4 T cells after COVID-19. One entry per CDR3 protein results from TCRdb running MiXCR on the PCR reads. The sample lists about 26,000 distinct CDR3 sequences, about 40% occurring once. No cognate antigen is known for these TCRs. The sequences come from CD4+ T cells from blood, cultured in vitro, collected about 7 months after SARS-CoV-2 vaccination. The receptors come from a human donor who had recovered from COVID-19. Each CDR3 is given without its conserved first and last residue. Only some rows state a clone size, as once, few, many or a class for expanded clones.

>TRBV20-1|TRBJ2-3|NA
SARSQREADTQY
>TRBV27|TRBJ1-2|NA
ASSRTGQGYGYT
>TRBV7-9|TRBJ2-7|NA
ASSLTQGSYEQY
>TRBV28|TRBJ2-7|NA
ASSMAGTVSYEQY
>TRBV7-8|TRBJ1-2|few
ASSPGGSNYGYT
>TRBV19|TRBJ1-5|few
ASTRTGGQPQH
>TRBV24-1|TRBJ2-1|few
ATSESWVGDEQF
>TRBV5-4|TRBJ2-1|NA
ASRFKREGYNEQF
>TRBV10-3|TRBJ2-5|few
ASSYMTLETQY
>TRBV20-1|TRBJ1-2|few
SARDRGRDYGYT
>TRBV9|TRBJ2-1|NA
ASSNRGNQF
>TRBV6-4|TRBJ1-5|few
ASSEGDSNQPQH
>TRBV7-9|TRBJ1-6|NA
ASGSGISNSPLH
>TRBV7-9|TRBJ2-7|few
ASSLSRQGRGEQY
>TRBV29-1|TRBJ1-5|NA
SVVEQGGQPQH
>TRBV20-1|TRBJ2-2|NA
SGTSDTGELF